This T cell receptor (beta chain) emerged from a study of cytomegalovirus exposure and HLA in healthy donors. The CDR3 runs to 17 residues. The germline V gene has CDR1 MGHRA and CDR2 YSYEKL. Trimming pared 0 bases from V and 0 bases from J, leaving 14 bases between. The primer mix had 60 Vbeta and 13 Jbeta primers. The repertoire was sequenced with immunoSEQ multiplex PCR; TCRdb's copy has only in-frame clones and lacks some. Among 76,000 or so clones listed, around 70% were seen once. J is TRBJ1-1 and V is TRBV4-1; D is ambiguous. The sequencing input was PBMCs. This receptor was obtained from a woman aged 40 to 50 in good health and CMV-seropositive. The CDR3 spells CASSQEGGLGMNTEAFF. As DNA, the CDR3 is TGCGCCAGCAGCCAAGAGGGAGGACTAGGGATGAACACTGAAGCTTTCTTT.